This TCR beta chain was found in a study of cytomegalovirus exposure and HLA in healthy donors. Study-wide results and limits: Sequencing likely produced, as an artifact, a cluster of highly shared sequence variants. The classifier, whose performance was assessed in both the original and validation cohorts, reportedly diagnosed cytomegalovirus status with high specificity and sensitivity. Earlier analysis looked at TCR beta V segments, and most were productive about 87% or about 30% of the time. Some V segments could not be told apart, so they were left out, TRBV6-2 and TRBV6-3 among them.

The germline CDR1 and CDR2 sequences are MRHNA and SNTAGT. The CDR3 extends over 14 amino acids. Between the trimmed V and J ends, which lost 6 bases and 4 bases, there was a span of 15 bases. The PCR made use of 60 Vbeta and 13 Jbeta primers. The protocol was immunoSEQ multiplex PCR, while the TCRdb copy is restricted to in-frame clones and leaves out a portion. Among roughly 86,000 clones listed, approximately 70% were seen once. About this clone: Antigen unknown.

Sequenced: PBMCs. This sequence joins TRBV6-4 and TRBJ2-5; D is possibly TRBD2 (6 bases). This receptor was identified in a man between 60 and 70 years old in good health and CMV-seronegative. The CDR3 DNA sequence: TGTGCCAGCAGAAGGGGCCGGGAGCGAGAGACCCAGTACTTC. Amino acid sequence: CASRRGRERETQYF.